The clone carrying this T cell receptor (beta chain) was found once. This entry belongs to a study of blood T cell repertoires in COVID-19. As for the study in general: PBMCs, B-cell-depleted T cells, or T cells were the source of the cDNA or gDNA that made up the material.

Cohorts were determined from participant-reported clinical history. Donors in Cohort 3 counted as recovered after two negative PCRs, clearance, or symptom resolution. The length of the CDR3 is 12 residues. V was clipped by 8 bases and J by 1 base, with 9 bases between them. Under the authors' procedure: The authors estimated nucleated cell counts from reference gene primer amplification. Repertoires were generated with immunoSEQ multiplex PCR, while TCRdb's copy carries only in-frame clones and drops some. V, J and clone size are taken as reported in that table, and D and trimming were inferred from the DNA itself. The top ten clones hold approximately 5.3% of a sample with roughly 330,000 clones, roughly 86% of them seen once.

The J gene is TRBJ1-1, the V gene TRBV5-3; the D gene is possibly TRBD1 (5 bases). TRBV5-3 is filed as an ORF, its function uncertain. This clonotype was sampled from a woman aged 25 to 45 who had recovered from COVID-19. The sample taken for sequencing was PBMCs or T cells enriched from blood (not recorded which). The CDR3 here is CASLGGNTEAFF. CDR3 in DNA: TGTGCCAGTCTGGGGGGGAACACTGAAGCTTTCTTT.